This paragraph reports one T cell receptor (beta chain). The antigen is not known. This entry comes from a study of T cells in Graves' hyperthyroidism and ophthalmopathy. Overall study context: Blood was drawn when the patient was first diagnosed and still untreated.

Notes on the study in general: Most clonotypes that expanded in the thyroid above 0.001 also showed up in blood.

Using RNA transcripts as the source, TCR beta CDR3 regions were amplified. A set of HTBI primers served as the primers for a first-round RT-PCR of the TCR CDR3. TCRdb passed the multiplex PCR reads through MiXCR, listing each CDR3 protein once. The sample has some 570,000 distinct CDR3 sequences, approximately 14% seen once. Isolation of PBMCs was performed on 8.5 to 10 ml fresh peripheral blood. The V segment lost 11 bases and the J segment 5 bases; nucleotides outside the gene matches: 13. The CDR3 consists of 15 residues. The specimen was blood. This clonotype originated in a woman aged 18-30 years with Graves' ophthalmopathy. This chain uses TRBV12-3 or TRBV12-4 with TRBJ2-7; 12 bases fit TRBD2. The chain's CDR3 is CAVTSGSGRIHEQYF. The CDR3 region has the DNA TGTGCCGTGACTAGCGGGAGTGGTCGGATCCACGAGCAGTACTTC.